This T cell receptor beta chain emerged from a study of T-cell memory formation after mild COVID-19. A single record per CDR3 protein comes from TCRdb applying MiXCR to the 5' RACE reads. The sample lists about 610,000 distinct CDR3 sequences, around 16% occurring once. Findings and limits, study-wide: For contracting clones, CD4+ ones sat mainly in CM and EM, CD8+ in EMRA. A second wave expanding day 15 to 37 was CD4+-biased; contracting clones were balanced.

The table lists this clonotype with a few counts. The antigen remains undetermined. V lost 6 bases to trimming and J lost 5 bases; unmatched junction nucleotides: 10. The CDR3 runs 17 residues. This clonotype was obtained from an adult woman who had mild COVID-19 (a few samples of this study predate the infection). Cell type and time point are not known. The sequenced material came from PBMCs or a T cell subset sorted from them (not recorded which). This sequence joins TRBV12-3 or TRBV12-4 and TRBJ2-3; 14 bases fit TRBD2. The CDR3 region is CASSQGLAGVSGDTQYF. The DNA for the CDR3 is TGTGCCAGCAGCCAGGGACTAGCGGGAGTGTCCGGAGATACGCAGTATTTT.